This TCR beta chain emerged from a study of blood T cell repertoires in COVID-19. TCRdb keeps only in-frame clones here, not all; method: immunoSEQ multiplex PCR. The top ten hold less than 2.5% of the sample, which has approximately 130,000 clones, about 86% seen once. V lost 4 bases, J lost 4 bases, and 8 bases lay in between. CDR1 is LGHDT and CDR2 is YNNKEL in the germline V gene (reference sequence). This CDR3 spans 13 amino acids. The sequenced sample was PBMCs or T cells enriched from blood (not recorded which). The genes are TRBV3-1 (or the pseudogene TRBV3-2) and TRBJ1-3; D gene uncertain. This receptor was identified in a woman aged 50 to 60 who had recovered from COVID-19. Written as DNA, the CDR3 is TGTGCCAGCAGCCTCTCGCGGGGAAACACCATATATTTT. It is translated as CASSLSRGNTIYF.